The 10 T cell receptor beta chains below were found in one sample sequenced in a study of a mutant IDH1 vaccine in newly diagnosed glioma. These TCRs' antigens remain unknown. Here immunoSEQ multiplex PCR was the method, and the copy in TCRdb shows in-frame clones only, minus some. The data show roughly 74,000 clones, with 85% seen just once and 2% to 2.5% held by the top ten. Time point in this sample: week 23, last vaccination. Topical imiquimod accompanied each vaccine dose, which consisted of 300 ug of mutant IDH1 20-mer peptide. The sequenced sample was PBMCs, obtained from a glioma patient whose treatment included an IDH1 peptide vaccine. These receptors all come from a man aged 30-40 years with glioma. Some clones in this sample may be carry-over from other donors' samples.

The sample holds a few counts of this clone. The V and J genes are TRBV7-9 and TRBJ1-1; D gene uncertain. V was shortened by 5 bases and J by 7 bases, with 8 bases between the two germline ends. Germline CDR1 reads SEHNR; CDR2 reads FQNEAQ (reference sequence). The CDR3 spans 11 residues. The CDR3 loop reads CASSPTDEAFF. The CDR3, as DNA: TGTGCCAGCAGCCCCACAGATGAAGCTTTCTTT.

This chain connects TRBV27 to TRBJ1-3; D is uncertain. The CDR3 has 16 amino acids. Deletions cut 5 bases from V and 4 bases from J, with 18 bases between. The germline V gene encodes CDR1 MNHEY and CDR2 SMNVEV (reference sequence). The DNA for the CDR3 is TGTGCCAGCAGTGAGAGAGGACGTATCATCGGAAACACCATATATTTT. The encoded protein is CASSERGRIIGNTIYF.

The chain uses TRBV6-6 and TRBJ2-5; TRBD1 or TRBD2 may be the D gene (5 bases each). The CDR3 consists of 14 residues. The germline V gene encodes CDR1 MNHNY and CDR2 SVGAGI (reference sequence). V dropped 2 bases and J dropped 4 bases, with 11 bases sitting between them. The CDR3 nucleotides are TGTGCCAGCAGTTACGAGGGGCGTCGAGAGACCCAGTACTTC. It translates to CASSYEGRRETQYF.

This clone has a handful of counts. The rearrangement links TRBV5-8 to TRBJ1-1; perhaps TRBD1 as D (6 bases). This CDR3 contains 13 residues. Trimming shortened V by 1 base and J by 12 bases, and 16 bases separated the two germline ends. The V gene's germline CDR1 is SGHTS and CDR2 YDEGEE. The CDR3 sequence: CASSLMGHRNPFF. CDR3 sequence (DNA): TGTGCCAGCAGCTTGATGGGACACCGTAATCCTTTCTTT. Drawing the rest from reference TRBV5-8 and TRBJ1-1, the complete variable domain is EAGVTQSPTHLIKTRGQQATLRCSPISGHTSVYWYQQALGLGLQFLLWYDEGEERNRGNFPPRFSGRQFPNYSSELNVNALELEDSALYLCASSLMGHRNPFFGQGTRLTVV.

The chain uses TRBV19 and TRBJ2-6, with D perhaps matching TRBD1 (6 bases). The V and J ends lost 8 bases and 2 bases respectively, with 19 bases between them. The germline CDR1 and CDR2 sequences are LNHDA and SQIVND (reference sequence). The CDR3 is made up of 17 amino acids. CDR3 in DNA: TGTGCCAGTTCCCCCAGGCAGGGGATCGCTGGGGCCAACGTCCTGACTTTC. It is translated as CASSPRQGIAGANVLTF.

The chain has TRBV5-5 and TRBJ2-7; D gene unclear. With 3 bases removed from V and 3 bases from J, the gap between germline ends came to 10 bases. The CDR3 is 13 residues long. The germline V gene has CDR1 SGHKS and CDR2 YYEKEE (reference sequence). The CDR3 DNA follows: TGTGCCAGCAGCTCGGCCTTGGTCTACGAGCAGTACTTC. It codes for CASSSALVYEQYF.

J is TRBJ2-7 and V is TRBV7-9; D is unclear. V dropped 3 bases and J dropped 3 bases, with 0 bases sitting between them. The CDR3 runs 10 residues. CDR1 is SEHNR and CDR2 is FQNEAQ in the germline V gene (reference sequence). CDR3 loop: CASSFYEQYF. In DNA, the CDR3 is TGTGCCAGCAGCTTCTACGAGCAGTACTTC.

The chain uses TRBV28 and TRBJ1-1; D not certain. Per germline, CDR1 MDHEN and CDR2 SYDVKM. This CDR3 spans 20 amino acids. V lost 3 bases, J lost 5 bases, and 31 bases lay in between. The CDR3 loop is CASSFGMVGGSLFLGTEAFF. CDR3 nucleotide sequence: TGTGCCAGCAGTTTTGGTATGGTAGGAGGGAGCTTATTCTTGGGGACTGAAGCTTTCTTT. Full variable domain (rest looked up from reference TRBV28 and TRBJ1-1): DVKVTQSSRYLVKRTGEKVFLECVQDMDHENMFWYRQDPGLGLRLIYFSYDVKMKEKGDIPEGYSVSREKKERFSLILESASTNQTSMYLCASSFGMVGGSLFLGTEAFFGQGTRLTVV.

This clone was observed a handful of times. This chain uses TRBV5-4 with TRBJ2-2, with D maybe TRBD2 (5 bases). V was shortened by 3 bases and J by 6 bases, with 18 bases between the two germline ends. The CDR3 loop spans 16 amino acids. Looked up from germline, CDR1 is SGHNT and CDR2 is YYREEE (reference sequence). The CDR3 loop reads CASSSRTLAKSGELFF. In DNA form, the CDR3 reads TGTGCCAGCAGCTCCCGGACTTTAGCGAAATCCGGGGAGCTGTTTTTT.

The rearrangement joins TRBV5-1 to TRBJ2-1; 16 positions agree with TRBD2. The germline V gene encodes CDR1 SGHRS and CDR2 YFSETQ. CDR3 size: 16 residues. With 4 bases clipped from V and 9 bases from J, the junction kept 7 bases outside the gene matches. The CDR3 loop reads CASSRQGLAGGFEQFF. CDR3 in DNA: TGCGCCAGCAGCAGGCAGGGACTAGCGGGAGGGTTTGAGCAGTTCTTC.